This T cell receptor beta chain was captured by sequencing in a study of cytomegalovirus exposure and HLA in healthy donors (dated by TCRdb to about 2017). About the study as a whole: In an earlier analysis of some 610 of the donors, 250 to 300 Gb of sequence data and some 100 million unique TCR beta sequences from 150 million to 200 million T cells were reported. HLA typing covered class I and class II loci at four-digit resolution. Along with the roughly 670-subject first cohort, a separate validation cohort of around 110 different subjects was used. An early release that covered about 600 HLA-typed donors contained around 330 gigabases of sequencing data and tens of millions of unique TCR sequences. Donor age, sex, ethnicity and CMV serostatus were collected together with the repertoire data. To decide whether each TCR beta V gene segment behaved as functional or pseudogenic, an earlier analysis of over 500 of the donors relied on high-throughput TCR beta sequencing. All discovery cohort repertoires had been generated using a single sequencing platform. Among about 390 genotyped donors of the cohort, an average of about 240,000 unique TCR beta nucleotide sequences were sequenced per donor, around 20% of them non-productive. The study aimed to test whether signatures of past pathogen exposure could be identified by cataloging public T cell receptors. High-throughput TCR immunosequencing, statistical association of individual TCRs with disease status, and machine learning were combined to predict cytomegalovirus infection status. The study profiled the T cell repertoires of 550 to 700 subjects by immunosequencing and related them to cytomegalovirus serostatus. Genome-wide SNP genotypes for about 65% of the roughly 670 donors were used in a later genetic analysis, which treated that subset as a discovery cohort. A later analysis re-analyzed previously published TCR beta repertoires from 660 or so donors and added high-resolution HLA genotyping to study TCR occurrence patterns. Typing coverage varied by locus: roughly 620-640 donors for A, B, C, DRB1 and DQB1; approximately 500 for DQA1; 606 for DPA1; approximately 470 for DPB1. The later analysis used no new phenotypic data to find candidate immune exposures, relying instead on TCR beta sequences and their occurrence across donors. Of the 300 to 500 genotyped donors, 81% were placed in the genetic ancestry cluster associated with self-reported Caucasian donors. Four or five DR-DQ haplotypes were handled as single units for association and clustering because linkage in the cohort was strong. Study-wide findings and limitations: Correlated functional status among segregating V segments might reflect linkage disequilibrium, but an unknown experimental factor could not be ruled out. In vitro tests confirmed that a few of the cytomegalovirus-associated TCR beta chains recognize cytomegalovirus antigens. When HLA alleles, especially DR and DQ, strongly co-occurred, TCR associations were difficult to assign to individual alleles. It was suggested by the authors that the approach could potentially be generalized to other disease states and immunological phenotypes. According to a later genetic analysis, donors in an Asian-associated ancestry cluster had fewer N-insertions in productive TCRs than the roughly 700-donor mean. A group of highly shared sequence variants was considered likely to be a technical artifact of the sequencing pipeline. The classifier was reported to diagnose cytomegalovirus status with high specificity and sensitivity in both the original and validation cohorts. According to a later analysis, parvovirus B19, influenza, CMV and Epstein-Barr virus appeared linked to several top co-occurrence clusters. Because some donors lacked HLA typing at each locus, the association tests relied only on the typed subset. The 87-base-pair reads could not distinguish some IMGT-functional V segments, including TRBV6-2 and TRBV6-3, so those segments were excluded. Broadly in line with IMGT annotations, most TCR beta V segments showed up in productive rearrangements about 90% or about 30% of the time in an earlier analysis of some 590 of the donors. V-gene and J-gene trimming of TCR beta chains was associated with a missense DCLRE1C variant in a later genetic analysis, and the association was replicated in an independent cohort. Roughly uniform sequencing depth across donors was assumed in presence/absence analyses, although this assumption may not hold. The earlier analysis of 587 of the donors excluded around 17 rarely observed V segments, including chromosome 9 orphons, because counts were too low. Specific HLA alleles were associated with roughly 16,000 TCR beta sequences at a false discovery rate of 0.05 in a later analysis. In a later analysis, the rate of TCR association differed among HLA loci, with DRB1 alleles having the most associated TCRs and HLA-C alleles having the fewest. A further reported finding was that TCR beta sequences accurately predicted the HLA-A and HLA-B alleles for most subjects in the first cohort. Compared with equally common non-associated chains, HLA-associated TCR beta chains in a later analysis were more clonally expanded and had lower generation probabilities. The study listed 150 to 200 TCR beta chains as associated with cytomegalovirus. Only TCR beta chains were sequenced in this cohort, and the absence of alpha or paired-chain data limited detectable features. The only immune exposure information available for the cohort was CMV serostatus. Across donors, most TCR sequences were observed very rarely, whereas some public TCRs were present in many individuals. In a later analysis, most CMV-associated TCR beta chains were found to appear HLA-restricted, with HLA associations seemingly driven largely by CMV exposure.

The germline V gene (reference sequence) yields MNHNY for CDR1 and SVGAGI for CDR2. The CDR3 goes from the cysteine to the phenylalanine over 16 residues. The entry retains the CDR3 DNA only, 48 bases that are in frame from base 1. V was cut back by 5 bases and J by 3 bases, leaving a gap of 17 bases between them. The method was the immunoSEQ multiplex PCR assay. For the multiplex PCR, a mixture combining 60 forward primers for TCR Vbeta segments and 13 reverse primers for TCR Jbeta segments was used. Amplification of the CDR3 region of rearranged TCR beta genes was performed with a multiplex PCR assay on genomic DNA. The Illumina HiSeq System was used to sequence the amplified TCR beta libraries as 87-base-pair reads. Processing in the source paper ran as follows. A later analysis counted about 80 million unique TCR beta chains across the 550 to 700 repertoires, and around 9.9 million of these chains were shared by at least two donors. Raw reads were error-corrected and collapsed into unique sequences by a nearest-neighbor algorithm in which closely related sequences were merged to remove PCR and sequencing errors. CDR3 sequences were aligned to IMGT reference sequences to assign V, D and J gene segments. Each retained sequence needed at least a six-nucleotide match to both a V gene segment and a J gene segment. Rearrangements were called productive when the CDR3 lacked stop codons and stayed in frame with V and J; all others were non-productive. Following IMGT convention, CDR3 was defined as the stretch from the second conserved V-encoded cysteine up to the conserved J-encoded phenylalanine. The earlier analysis of some 580 of the donors excluded any sequence lacking an unambiguous match to a single V gene segment. In an earlier analysis of more than 500 of the donors, a V segment was called functional when productive rearrangements were above 56.7%, and segregating when the standard deviation between donors exceeded 5%. A statistical classification framework was built to diagnose cytomegalovirus status from the catalog of TCR beta chain sequences. In a later analysis, V and J genes were assigned by comparing TCR nucleotide sequences against IMGT/GENE-DB human TR gene sequences. In a later analysis, CDR3 sequences and most-parsimonious VDJ recombination scenarios were assigned using the TCRdist pipeline. In a later analysis, each TCR beta chain was defined by its CDR3 amino acid sequence together with its V-gene family, and reads lacking a unique V-gene family were excluded. As a way to deal with suspected cross-contamination and a sequencing artifact, a later analysis dropped 450 to 600 nucleotide sequences that were highly shared and had low generation probability. For each public chain, a later analysis derived a clonal expansion index from normalized ranks of inferred template counts within each repertoire. In a later analysis, generation probabilities were computed with a VDJ recombination model fitted to out-of-frame rearrangements, and the resulting probabilities were checked against IGoR. In a later analysis, TCR-TCR, TCR-HLA and TCR-CMV co-occurrence was scored with hypergeometric tests, and a repertoire-size bias correction was applied to TCR pairs. False discovery rates were estimated in a later analysis by permuting HLA or CMV assignments 20 times. A later analysis grouped co-occurring TCRs with DBSCAN, adding TCRdist sequence similarity when clustering within HLA-allele-positive subsets. Repertoires with fewer than 30,000 or more than 120,000 public chains were left out of co-occurrence clustering, as were about five repertoires with anomalous nucleotide sharing. TCRdb limited this immuneACCESS table to in-frame rearrangements with V and J called. A share of clones is missing; checked studies link under half to unresolved V genes, and the rest is unexplained. V and J calls and clone size come straight from that table; D and trimming were deduced from the DNA. Here the sample has some 150,000 clones; around four fifths occur a single time. The leading ten clones occupy 1.1% to 1.5% of the sample.

The cohort comprised 666 healthy bone marrow donors. Cohort members were all nominally healthy when sampled, although unrecorded immune exposures were likely present. The donor tested CMV seronegative, placing the donor among the roughly 350 seronegative members of the cohort. Every donor gave a peripheral blood sample, and the peripheral blood mononuclear cells from that sample were used for TCR beta sequencing. Genomic DNA extraction from the blood cell samples was performed with the Qiagen DNeasy Blood Extraction Kit. Comment on this clone: Its antigen is unknown. The record has no base qualities; no much larger clone is one base away.

The sample taken for sequencing was PBMCs. This TCR derives from a woman aged 40-49 years in good health and CMV-seronegative. The sequence is built from TRBV6-6 and TRBJ1-3, with a weak D call of TRBD1 (5 bases match). The DNA reads as follows: TGTGCCAGCAGTCCAAAGGGGTGGGAGGGTGGAAACACCATATATTTT. Its protein reads: CASSPKGWEGGNTIYF.